This TCR beta chain was observed in a study of shared clonotypes between healthy human individuals. CDR3 length: 14 residues. CDR1 and CDR2 from the germline V gene are LGHNA and YNFKEQ. With 2 bases removed from V and 5 bases from J, the gap between germline ends came to 13 bases. Sequencing was performed with immunoSEQ multiplex PCR; in TCRdb, only in-frame clones are kept and a portion is missing. The table lists about 2.3 million clones, about 92% of them singletons, with roughly 0.36% in the top ten. The TCR sequence derives from a man younger than 35 in good health. Some clones in this sample may be carry-over from other donors' samples. The chain joins TRBV4-2 to TRBJ2-7; D perhaps matches TRBD1 (6 bases). Specimen: naive CD4+ T cells from PBMCs. Stated subset: CD45RA+ positively selected. The DNA of the CDR3 is TGTGCCAGCAGCCAAACAGGGACAACTCACGAGCAGTACTTC. Its translation: CASSQTGTTHEQYF.